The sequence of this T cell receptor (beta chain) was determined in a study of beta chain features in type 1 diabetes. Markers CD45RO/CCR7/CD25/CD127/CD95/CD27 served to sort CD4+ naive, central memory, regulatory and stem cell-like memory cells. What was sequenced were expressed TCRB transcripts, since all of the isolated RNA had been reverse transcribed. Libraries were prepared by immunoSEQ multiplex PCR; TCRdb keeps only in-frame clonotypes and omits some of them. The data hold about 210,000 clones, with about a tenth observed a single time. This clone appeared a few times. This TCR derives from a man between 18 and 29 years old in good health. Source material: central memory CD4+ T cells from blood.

For the CDR3, the DNA is TGTGCCACCAGCAGACCCCCGGGACAGGTTATCTCTGGGGCCAACGTCCTGACTTTC. It encodes CATSRPPGQVISGANVLTF. The chain uses TRBV15 and TRBJ2-6, with TRBD1 identical over 8 bases. The trim removed 2 bases at V and 0 bases at J, leaving 9 bases unmatched. The CDR3 has 19 residues. Germline V gene sequence: CDR1 LNHNV, CDR2 YYDKDF (reference sequence).